This TCR beta chain was sequenced for a study of identical twins. General study results and limits: Out-of-frame beta sequences exhibited a weaker degree of excess twin sharing.

Each CDR3 protein is one row after TCRdb ran MiXCR on the 5' RACE reads. The profile covers about 190,000 distinct CDR3 sequences, with 15% to 20% appearing a single time and over 35% taken by the ten largest. V lost 3 bases and J lost 2; bases outside the gene matches: 10. CDR1 and CDR2 (germline): KGHSH, LQKENI. This CDR3 has 17 residues. Note on this clonotype: Its antigen is not identified.

This sample also appeared in a second study, on T cells expressing NK-cell markers. That work contributes: It is unclear if expanded NKG2C-expressing clones target HCMV antigens.

V is TRBV18 and J is TRBJ2-1, with 7 nucleotides matching TRBD2. The receptor was isolated from a woman aged 18-35 years in good health. Material for sequencing was CD8+ T cells sorted from blood. For the CDR3, the DNA is TGTGCCAGCTCACCGAGCCGGGGGGAGGTCCCCTACAATGAGCAGTTCTTC. Protein: CASSPSRGEVPYNEQFF.